This T cell receptor beta chain was retrieved from a study of T cells in Graves' hyperthyroidism and ophthalmopathy. Study-level findings and limits: A 13 V-J model separated ophthalmopathy from stable hyperthyroidism.

To note about this clonotype: The target antigen is unknown.

Germline lookup yields CDR1 DFQATT and CDR2 SNEGSKA (reference sequence). The CDR3 is 17 residues long. Trimming took 0 bases from V and 4 from J; bases not matched to a gene: 9. Template material for amplifying TCR beta CDR3 regions consisted of RNA transcripts. Primed by the HTBI set, a first-round RT-PCR was run on the TCR CDR3. TCRdb re-analysed the multiplex PCR reads in MiXCR, keeping a single row per CDR3 protein. The sample yields some 440,000 distinct CDR3 sequences, approximately 14% seen once. The sequencing sample was made of blood. This clonotype was obtained from a woman younger than 35 with Graves' hyperthyroidism. V and J are TRBV20-1 and TRBJ2-5, with TRBD2 matching 12 bases. The CDR3 DNA is TGCAGTGCTAGAGATGAGTCTAGCGGGAGGGCTCGAGAGACCCAGTACTTC. Protein product: CSARDESSGRARETQYF.